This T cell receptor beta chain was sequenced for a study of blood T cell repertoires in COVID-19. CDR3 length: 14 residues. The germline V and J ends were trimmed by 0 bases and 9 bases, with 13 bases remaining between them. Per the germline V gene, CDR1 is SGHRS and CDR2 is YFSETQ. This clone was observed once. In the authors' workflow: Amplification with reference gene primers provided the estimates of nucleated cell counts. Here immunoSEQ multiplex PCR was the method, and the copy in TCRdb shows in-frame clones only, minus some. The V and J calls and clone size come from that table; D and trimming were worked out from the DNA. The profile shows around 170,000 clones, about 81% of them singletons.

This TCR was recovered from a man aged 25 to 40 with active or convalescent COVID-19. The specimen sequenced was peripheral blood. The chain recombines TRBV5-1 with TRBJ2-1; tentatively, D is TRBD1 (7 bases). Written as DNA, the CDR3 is TGCGCCAGCAGCTTGGGACAGGGAGGAAGTGAGCAGTTCTTC. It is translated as CASSLGQGGSEQFF.